This is a list of T cell receptor beta chains from one sample in a study of blood T cells in healthy people across ages. TCRdb re-analysed the 5' RACE reads in MiXCR, keeping a single row per CDR3 protein. The table has some 1.8 million distinct CDR3 sequences, about 39% seen once; the top ten hold approximately 22%. Specimen: blood. These receptors came from a human donor in good health. The CDR3 runs from the conserved cysteine through the conserved F or W. D genes are given only for firm matches. Not all rows give a size; the values are once, few, many and, for expanded clones, a class.

v_call,d_call,clone_size,j_call,cdr3_nt,cdr3_aa
TRBV7-2,TRBD1,once,TRBJ1-2,TGTGCCGGCAGCTCCAAACAGGGGGCAGGGGGCTACACCTTC,CAGSSKQGAGGYTF
TRBV9,-,-,TRBJ1-6,TGTGCCAGCAGCGTAGTCGATGAAAATTCACCCCTCCACTTT,CASSVVDENSPLHF
TRBV5-1,TRBD1,few,TRBJ2-5,TGCGCCAGCAGCTTGGGCACACAGGGGGGGACCCAGTACTTC,CASSLGTQGGTQYF
TRBV7-2,-,few,TRBJ1-1,TGTGCCAGCAGCCCCCAACGGATTGGGGACACTGAAGCTTTCTTT,CASSPQRIGDTEAFF
TRBV6-6,-,-,TRBJ1-5,TGTGCCAGCAGTTACCAGGGTCTTAATCAGCCCCAGCATTTT,CASSYQGLNQPQHF
TRBV7-2,-,-,TRBJ2-5,TGTGCCAGCAGCTTAGGTCCTAGTCACAAGACGGGAGAGACCCAGTACTTC,CASSLGPSHKTGETQYF
TRBV6-2/TRBV6-3,-,few,TRBJ2-7,TGTGCCAGCAGTTACTCTGGCCAGGGCGACGAGCAGTACTTC,CASSYSGQGDEQYF
TRBV5-1,TRBD2,-,TRBJ2-3,TGCGCCAGCAGCTTCTCCGAAGCGGGGGTACTTGATACGCAGTATTTT,CASSFSEAGVLDTQYF
TRBV7-9,-,few,TRBJ2-7,TGTGCCAGCAGCTTAGAGAACCGGGGACCGAGGGAGCAGTACTTC,CASSLENRGPREQYF
TRBV24-1,-,-,TRBJ2-3,TGTGCCACCAGGAGCGGCGGGGATCTTGATACGCAGTATTTT,CATRSGGDLDTQYF
TRBV12-3/TRBV12-4,-,few,TRBJ1-5,TGTGCCAGCGCGGCGTCGACGTCGTGGTTCCAGCCCCAGCATTTT,CASAASTSWFQPQHF
TRBV7-7,-,few,TRBJ2-5,TGTGCCAGCAGCTTAGAAGCCGCGGAGACCCAGTACTTC,CASSLEAAETQYF
TRBV6-2/TRBV6-3,TRBD1,-,TRBJ2-7,TGTGCCAGCAGGGAACAGGGGTTTGCCTACGAGCAGTACTTC,CASREQGFAYEQYF
TRBV28,-,few,TRBJ2-1,TGTGCCAGCAGTTTACCCGCAGGCCCAAGGTATGAGCAGTTCTTC,CASSLPAGPRYEQFF
TRBV27,-,many,TRBJ2-3,TGTGCCAGCAGTTTATCAGCCACAGATACGCAGTATTTT,CASSLSATDTQYF
TRBV4-2,-,-,TRBJ2-3,TGTGCCAGCAGCCAAGACCCGGGGAACACAGATACGCAGTATTTT,CASSQDPGNTDTQYF
TRBV5-1,-,-,TRBJ2-1,TGCGCCAGCAGCTTGGAGGCGGGGGAGCAGTTCTTC,CASSLEAGEQFF
TRBV12-3/TRBV12-4,-,-,TRBJ2-7,TGTGCCAGCAGAGAGGTGGGCAGCTCCTACGAGCAGTACTTC,CASREVGSSYEQYF
TRBV28,-,few,TRBJ2-6,TGTGCCAGCAGTTCAAACAGGGGACGGGGGACTGGGGCCAACGTCCTGACTTTC,CASSSNRGRGTGANVLTF
TRBV6-5,-,few,TRBJ1-1,TGTGCCAGCAGTTACTCAGGGGGTGAGGCTGAAGCTTTCTTT,CASSYSGGEAEAFF
TRBV12-3/TRBV12-4,-,few,TRBJ2-7,TGTGCCAGCAGAGCCAGGACACCCGGCTCCTACGAGCAGTACTTC,CASRARTPGSYEQYF
TRBV18,-,few,TRBJ2-6,TGTGCCAGCTCACCACAGCCTGGGGCCAACGTCCTGACTTTC,CASSPQPGANVLTF